The 6 T cell receptor beta chains below come from one sample, sequenced in a study of blood T cells in healthy people across ages. Through a sample-barcoded 5' primer and a J-beta primer mix, a second PCR was run for about 6 to 12 cycles. TCRdb reanalysed the 5' RACE reads using MiXCR and keeps one entry per CDR3 protein. The sample holds around 780,000 distinct CDR3 sequences; roughly 24% are singletons and the top ten take under 3%. These data were also filed under a second study, of T cells of mothers and their children.

What was sequenced was blood. The source is a boy between 10 and 17 years old in good health.

This clonotype was counted only a few times. This chain connects TRBV7-2 to TRBJ2-1; 10 bases match TRBD2. CDR1 and CDR2 from the germline V gene are SGHTA and FQGNSA. CDR3 length equals 16 residues. V lost 2 bases and J lost 2; bases outside the gene matches: 3. CDR3 protein: CASSLRLAGAYNEQFF. CDR3 coding DNA: TGTGCCAGCAGCTTACGACTAGCGGGTGCCTACAATGAGCAGTTCTTC. The full variable domain, rest sourced from reference TRBV7-2 and TRBJ2-1, is GAGVSQSPSNKVTEKGKDVELRCDPISGHTALYWYRQSLGQGLEFLIYFQGNSAPDKSGLPSDRFSAERTGGSVSTLTIQRTQQEDSAVYLCASSLRLAGAYNEQFFGPGTRLTVL.

V is TRBV12-3 or TRBV12-4 and J is TRBJ2-2; 10 bases line up with TRBD2. This CDR3 is built from 17 residues. V shed 0 bases and J 7 bases; nucleotides not matched to a gene: 8. CDR3 loop: CASSLATSGGADGELFF. The DNA of the CDR3 is TGTGCCAGCAGTTTAGCCACAAGCGGGGGGGCCGACGGGGAGCTGTTTTTT.

CDR3 nucleotide sequence: TGTGCCAGCAGACAGGGGGTTGCCAAAAACATTCAGTACTTC. It is translated as CASRQGVAKNIQYF. The chain combines TRBV6-6 with TRBJ2-4, with 8 bases aligning to TRBD1. Germline assignment: CDR1 MNHNY and CDR2 SVGAGI (reference sequence). The CDR3 covers 14 residues. Trimming at V came to 6 bases and at J to 1 base, leaving 2 bases not matched to a gene.

CDR3: CSVEQGAGELFF. The CDR3 coding sequence is TGCAGCGTTGAGCAAGGGGCCGGGGAGCTGTTTTTT. V usage is TRBV29-1 and J usage is TRBJ2-2, with D tentatively TRBD1 (5 bases). CDR3 length: 12 residues. Germline CDR1 is SQVTM and CDR2 is ANQGSEA. The V end was cut by 3 bases, the J end by 6 bases, with 8 bases between.

V gene TRBV30 combines with J gene TRBJ1-1; D gene ambiguous. V lost 2 bases, J lost 4 bases, and 8 bases lay in between. Germline CDR1 is GTSNPN and CDR2 is SVGIG (reference sequence). The CDR3 is made up of 12 amino acids. The CDR3: CAWSIPPTEAFF. The DNA of the CDR3 is TGTGCCTGGAGTATTCCTCCCACTGAAGCTTTCTTT.

The rearrangement links TRBV12-3 or TRBV12-4 to TRBJ2-5; D perhaps matches TRBD2 (6 bases). This CDR3 is 15 amino acids long. V lost 6 bases and J 2 bases, leaving 16 bases between the germline ends. CDR3 loop: CASRPSGGVQETQYF. The CDR3 nucleotides read TGTGCCAGCAGGCCTTCCGGCGGGGTTCAAGAGACCCAGTACTTC.